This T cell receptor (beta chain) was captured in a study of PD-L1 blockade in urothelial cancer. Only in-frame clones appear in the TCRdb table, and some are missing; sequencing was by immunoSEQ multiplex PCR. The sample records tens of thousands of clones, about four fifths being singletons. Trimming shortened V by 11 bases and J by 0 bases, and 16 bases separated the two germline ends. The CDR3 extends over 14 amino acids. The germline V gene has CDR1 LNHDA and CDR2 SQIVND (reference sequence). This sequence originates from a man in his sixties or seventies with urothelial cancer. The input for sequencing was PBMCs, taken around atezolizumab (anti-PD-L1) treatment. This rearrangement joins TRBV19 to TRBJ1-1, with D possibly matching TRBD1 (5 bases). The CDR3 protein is CAASGGMMNTEAFF. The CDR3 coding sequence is TGTGCCGCCTCGGGGGGGATGATGAACACTGAAGCTTTCTTT.